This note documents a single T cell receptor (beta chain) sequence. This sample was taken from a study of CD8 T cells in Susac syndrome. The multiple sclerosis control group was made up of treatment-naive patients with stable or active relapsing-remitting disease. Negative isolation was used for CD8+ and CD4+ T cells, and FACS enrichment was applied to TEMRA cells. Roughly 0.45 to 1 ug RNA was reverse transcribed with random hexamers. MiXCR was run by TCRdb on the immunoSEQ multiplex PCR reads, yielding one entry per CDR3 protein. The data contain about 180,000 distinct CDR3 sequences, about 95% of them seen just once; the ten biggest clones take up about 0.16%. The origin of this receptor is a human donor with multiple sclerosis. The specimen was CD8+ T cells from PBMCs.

The CDR3: CASSKTDTQYF. The CDR3 DNA reads as TGTGCCAGCAGCAAGACAGATACGCAGTATTTT. This chain connects TRBV12-3 or TRBV12-4 to TRBJ2-3; the D is unclear. The CDR3 is 11 residues long. The V and J ends lost 6 bases and 3 bases respectively, with 4 bases between them.